The following is a T cell receptor (beta chain) sequence with its context. No antigen is known for it. This sample is drawn from a study of identical twins. The CDR3 totals 14 residues. Germline assignment: CDR1 KGHDR and CDR2 SFDVKD. V dropped 5 bases and J dropped 1 base, with 8 bases sitting between them. Template switching added a universal primer site; cDNA carried unique molecular identifiers. TCRdb re-called the 5' RACE reads through MiXCR, storing one row per CDR3 protein. This sample has approximately 190,000 distinct CDR3 sequences, with less than 20% found just once. The study, taken as a whole, reports: Out-of-frame alpha sequences common to twins exhibited a surplus of low generation probability.

The sample was also reused in another study, on T cells expressing NK-cell markers.

The chain employs TRBV24-1 and TRBJ1-5, with D hard to call. The specimen sequenced was CD8+ T cells sorted from blood. The TCR comes from a woman aged 18-30 years in good health. The CDR3 sequence: CATSGAESNQPQHF. CDR3 DNA sequence: TGTGCCACCAGTGGGGCAGAAAGCAATCAGCCCCAGCATTTT.